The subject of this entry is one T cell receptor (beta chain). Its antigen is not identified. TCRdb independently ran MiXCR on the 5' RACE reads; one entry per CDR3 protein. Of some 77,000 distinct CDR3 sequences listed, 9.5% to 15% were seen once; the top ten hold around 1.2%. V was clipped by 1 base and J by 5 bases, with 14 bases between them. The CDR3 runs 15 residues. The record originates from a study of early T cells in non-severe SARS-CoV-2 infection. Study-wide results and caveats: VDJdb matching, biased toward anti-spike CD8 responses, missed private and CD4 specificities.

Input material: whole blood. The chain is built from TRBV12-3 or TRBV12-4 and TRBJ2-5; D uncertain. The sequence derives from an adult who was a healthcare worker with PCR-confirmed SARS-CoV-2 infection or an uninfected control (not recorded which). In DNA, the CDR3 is TGTGCCAGCAGTTTAGTAGCTTTTGAGATGGAGACCCAGTACTTC. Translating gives CASSLVAFEMETQYF.